The 18 T cell receptor beta chains given below trace back to one sample, sequenced in a study of blood T cell repertoires in COVID-19. Clones were sequenced by immunoSEQ multiplex PCR, and TCRdb holds only the in-frame ones, with some missing. Of around 63,000 clones in the sample, 88% were seen once. Sequenced material: peripheral blood. These TCRs come from a man aged 50 or older with active COVID-19.

This clone was counted once. J is TRBJ1-5 and V is TRBV6-1, with D possibly TRBD1 on 5 matching bases. The CDR3 runs to 18 residues. The germline CDR1 and CDR2 sequences are MNHNS and SASEGT. Trimming left V 1 base short and J 0 bases short, with 16 bases between. The CDR3: CASSEEGTMVYSNQPQHF. CDR3 sequence (DNA): TGTGCCAGCAGTGAAGAAGGGACTATGGTTTATAGCAATCAGCCCCAGCATTTT.

The chain employs TRBV4-2 and TRBJ2-1; 7 nucleotides match TRBD2. The V gene's germline CDR1 is LGHNA and CDR2 YNFKEQ. The CDR3 is 16 amino acids. V trimming: 4 bases; J trimming: 0 bases; junction bases outside the gene matches: 6. The CDR3 region is CASSLGGDPSYNEQFF. The CDR3 nucleotides read TGTGCCAGCAGCCTTGGGGGGGACCCCTCCTACAATGAGCAGTTCTTC.

The CDR3 sequence is CASSLVGSGEKLFF. CDR3 nucleotides: TGTGCCAGCAGCTTAGTGGGCAGCGGGGAAAAACTGTTTTTT. The genes are TRBV7-2 and TRBJ1-4; no firm D call. V was pared by 1 base and J by 8 bases, with 11 bases between. Germline-derived CDR1 and CDR2 are SGHTA and FQGNSA. There are 14 residues in the CDR3. The variable domain in full, with the rest retrieved from reference TRBV7-2 and TRBJ1-4, is GAGVSQSPSNKVTEKGKDVELRCDPISGHTALYWYRQSLGQGLEFLIYFQGNSAPDKSGLPSDRFSAERTGGSVSTLTIQRTQQEDSAVYLCASSLVGSGEKLFFGSGTQLSVL.

The V gene is TRBV6-5, the J gene TRBJ2-1; D gene uncertain. The CDR3 runs 11 residues. Germline lookup yields CDR1 MNHEY and CDR2 SVGAGI. V lost 6 bases, J lost 9 bases, and 9 bases lay in between. Here the CDR3 reads CASSRTTEQFF. DNA of the CDR3: TGTGCCAGCAGCCGCACTACTGAGCAGTTCTTC.

The chain carries TRBV2 and TRBJ2-3, with D maybe TRBD2 (6 bases). CDR3 length: 13 residues. Deletions cut 6 bases from V and 2 bases from J, with 9 bases between. Germline-derived CDR1 and CDR2 are SNHLY and FYNNEI. CDR3 sequence reads: CASSGDFTDTQYF. Here the CDR3 DNA reads TGTGCCAGCAGCGGGGACTTCACAGATACGCAGTATTTT. The full variable domain, rest sourced from reference TRBV2 and TRBJ2-3, is EPEVTQTPSHQVTQMGQEVILRCVPISNHLYFYWYRQILGQKVEFLVSFYNNEISEKSEIFDDQFSVERPDGSNFTLKIRSTKLEDSAMYFCASSGDFTDTQYFGPGTRLTVL.

This clone was detected once. The chain joins TRBV2 to TRBJ2-7, with 7 bases lining up with TRBD2. V lost 8 bases, J lost 2 bases, and 0 bases stayed unmatched. The CDR3 runs 11 residues. CDR1 is SNHLY, CDR2 FYNNEI, per germline. As DNA, the CDR3 is TGTGCCAGCGCGGGGGCCTACGAGCAGTACTTC. Its protein product is CASAGAYEQYF.

The V gene is TRBV27, the J gene TRBJ1-1; 8 bases are shared with TRBD1. Trimming removed 4 bases from V and 4 bases from J; junction bases left unmatched: 11. The CDR3 has 16 amino acids. Germline V gives CDR1 MNHEY, CDR2 SMNVEV (reference sequence). The CDR3 sequence: CASSSDRAESLTEAFF. DNA for the CDR3: TGTGCCAGCAGTTCGGACAGGGCGGAGAGCCTCACTGAAGCTTTCTTT.

DNA of the CDR3: TGTGCCAGCAGCTTGGGTACCGTTCAGGGGTCCACGTACAATGAGCAGTTCTTC. It specifies CASSLGTVQGSTYNEQFF. This chain links TRBV5-4 with TRBJ2-1; tentatively, D is TRBD1 (6 bases). The CDR3 is made up of 18 amino acids. Germline lookup yields CDR1 SGHNT and CDR2 YYREEE (reference sequence). Trimming removed 0 bases from V and 4 bases from J, with 20 bases in between.

This sequence joins TRBV6-6 and TRBJ2-7; TRBD1 is a possible D gene (5 bases). CDR3 length: 16 amino acids. Trimming cost V 1 base and J 7 bases, with 20 bases left between them. CDR1 is MNHNY and CDR2 is SVGAGI in the germline V gene (reference sequence). The CDR3 spells CASSYFVTATLGEQYF. The DNA of the CDR3 is TGTGCCAGCAGTTACTTCGTGACAGCCACACTTGGGGAGCAGTACTTC.

The V gene is TRBV9, the J gene TRBJ2-3, with D unresolved. CDR3 length: 14 amino acids. Deletions cut 0 bases from V and 6 bases from J, with 11 bases between. Germline lookup yields CDR1 SGDLS and CDR2 YYNGEE. CDR3 amino acids: CASSVAPTVDTQYF. CDR3 in DNA: TGTGCCAGCAGCGTAGCACCCACAGTGGATACGCAGTATTTT.

With respect to this clone: Germline and junction disagree at one end, which may indicate a read error. The rearrangement uses TRBV5-5 and TRBJ1-4, with D perhaps matching TRBD1 (5 bases). CDR3 size: 14 residues. Germline assignment: CDR1 SGHKS and CDR2 YYEKEE (reference sequence). The CDR3 DNA follows: TGTGCCCGCAGCTGGACGGGGGGGAATGAAAAACTGTTTTTT. Its translation: CARSWTGGNEKLFF.

The rearrangement links TRBV30 to TRBJ1-5; D is perhaps TRBD1 (6 bases). Germline CDR1 GTSNPN, CDR2 SVGIG (reference sequence). V gave up 4 bases and J gave up 3 bases, with 16 bases separating them. The CDR3 is 15 residues long. The CDR3 DNA sequence: TGTGCCTGGAAACGAACAGGGAAAGACAATCAGCCCCAGCATTTT. This gives the protein CAWKRTGKDNQPQHF.

The gene calls are TRBV11-2 and TRBJ2-7, with a tentative D call TRBD2 (5 bases). The CDR3 sequence is 11 residues long. V lost 1 base, J lost 9 bases, and 7 bases lay in between. Germline assignment: CDR1 SGHAT and CDR2 FQNNGV. The CDR3 sequence: CASSLARGQYF. The CDR3 coding sequence is TGTGCCAGCAGCTTAGCTCGGGGGCAGTACTTC.

V and J are TRBV2 and TRBJ2-7, with a tentative D call TRBD2 (5 bases). V was cut by 4 bases and J by 3 bases, with 7 bases left in between. The CDR3 extends over 12 amino acids. Germline CDR1 reads SNHLY; CDR2 reads FYNNEI. CDR3 residues: CASSAGNYEQYF. In nucleotides, the CDR3 is TGTGCCAGCAGTGCGGGGAACTACGAGCAGTACTTC.

The chain combines TRBV30 with TRBJ1-1, with 8 bases matching TRBD1. V was pared by 1 base and J by 7 bases, with 8 bases of the junction left unmatched. Germline values: CDR1 GTSNPN, CDR2 SVGIG (reference sequence). This CDR3 has 14 amino acids. This chain's CDR3 is CAWSEIGTGNEAFF. The CDR3 bases are TGTGCCTGGAGTGAAATAGGGACAGGTAATGAAGCTTTCTTT. The whole variable domain, filled in from reference TRBV30 and TRBJ1-1, reads SQTIHQWPATLVQPVGSPLSLECTVEGTSNPNLYWYRQAAGRGLQLLFYSVGIGQISSEVPQNLSASRPQDRQFILSSKKLLLSDSGFYLCAWSEIGTGNEAFFGQGTRLTVV.

The V and J genes are TRBV7-2 and TRBJ2-7; 7 positions match TRBD2. With 4 bases clipped from V and 0 bases from J, the junction kept 3 bases outside the gene matches. This CDR3 is built from 14 residues. Germline CDR1 is SGHTA and CDR2 is FQGNSA. CDR3 DNA: TGTGCCAGCAGCTCCCCTAGCGGCTCCTACGAGCAGTACTTC. This sequence encodes CASSSPSGSYEQYF.

This clone was observed a few times. V usage is TRBV30 and J usage is TRBJ2-7, with a possible D match to TRBD1 (7 bases). CDR1 and CDR2 (germline): GTSNPN, SVGIG (reference sequence). V dropped 3 bases and J dropped 3 bases, with 12 bases sitting between them. The CDR3 contains 13 residues. CDR3 nucleotide sequence: TGTGCCTGGAGCGCGGGACAGTTCTACGAGCAGTACTTC. It yields the protein CAWSAGQFYEQYF.

This clone showed up just once. The V gene is TRBV3-1 (or the pseudogene TRBV3-2), the J gene TRBJ2-2; 7 nucleotides align to TRBD1. The CDR3 is 15 amino acids. J lost 4 bases, V lost 4 bases, and 6 bases had no gene match. CDR1 is LGHDT and CDR2 is YNNKEL in the germline V gene (reference sequence). Here the CDR3 reads CASSPATGLTGELFF. CDR3 in DNA: TGTGCCAGCAGCCCCGCGACAGGGCTCACCGGGGAGCTGTTTTTT.